Following are 27 T cell receptor beta chains from one sample sequenced in a study of blood T cell repertoires in COVID-19. Produced via immunoSEQ multiplex PCR; TCRdb's table is partial and in-frame only. The sample lists 90,000 to 100,000 clones, 84% occurring once. Sample: peripheral blood. The source of these receptors is an older man with active or convalescent COVID-19.

The V and J genes are TRBV6-4 and TRBJ2-4; TRBD2 matches 8 bases. Trimming removed 6 bases from V and 7 bases from J; junction bases left unmatched: 8. Germline V gives CDR1 MRHNA, CDR2 SNTAGT. CDR3 size: 14 residues. CDR3 nucleotides: TGTGCCAGCAGAACCGGGACTAGAAAGAACATTCAGTACTTC. Translation: CASRTGTRKNIQYF.

This chain connects TRBV7-9 to TRBJ2-3; 14 positions match TRBD2. J lost 3 bases, V lost 5 bases, and 7 bases had no gene match. This CDR3 contains 17 residues. Germline CDR1 and CDR2: SEHNR and FQNEAQ (reference sequence). The CDR3 region has the DNA TGTGCCAGCAGCCACCGGGGACTAGCGGGGGATACAGATACGCAGTATTTT. Translation: CASSHRGLAGDTDTQYF.

The chain links TRBV4-3 to TRBJ2-4; TRBD1 matches at 9 bases. This CDR3 spans 21 amino acids. V lost 0 bases, J lost 1 base, and 16 bases stayed unmatched. Germline V gene lookup returns CDR1 LGHNA and CDR2 YSLEER. Written as DNA, the CDR3 is TGCGCCAGCAGCCAAGATCTCGACAGGGGGATATTTATAGGGGCCAAAAACATTCAGTACTTC. As protein: CASSQDLDRGIFIGAKNIQYF.

The sample holds a few counts of this clone. The chain combines TRBV18 with TRBJ1-1, with D possibly being TRBD1 (5 bases). CDR3 size: 14 residues. Per the germline V gene, CDR1 is KGHSH and CDR2 is LQKENI. The V end lost 0 bases, the J end lost 0 bases, and 5 bases lay between the germline ends. The CDR3: CASSPPTVNTEAFF. As DNA, the CDR3 is TGTGCCAGCTCACCACCGACAGTGAACACTGAAGCTTTCTTT.

The chain carries TRBV6-5 and TRBJ1-1; D perhaps matches TRBD1 (6 bases). Per germline, CDR1 MNHEY and CDR2 SVGAGI. CDR3 length: 14 residues. V lost 2 bases, J lost 0 bases, and 7 bases lay in between. The DNA of the CDR3 is TGTGCCAGCAGTTACGACAGGCTGAACACTGAAGCTTTCTTT. This codes for CASSYDRLNTEAFF.

The chain has TRBV3-1 (or the pseudogene TRBV3-2) and TRBJ2-7, with 7 nucleotides matching TRBD1. This CDR3 has 13 residues. Germline V CDR1 and CDR2: LGHDT, YNNKEL (reference sequence). V shed 1 base, J shed 12 bases, and the junction held 9 bases outside the gene matches. In DNA, the CDR3 is TGTGCCAGCAGCCAAGGACAGGGTAGCCAACCGTACTTC. The encoded protein is CASSQGQGSQPYF.

The V call is TRBV6-5, the J call TRBJ2-1; 8 bases are a match to TRBD2. CDR1 is MNHEY and CDR2 is SVGAGI in the germline V gene. The CDR3 sequence is 15 residues long. V lost 7 bases and J lost 7; bases outside the gene matches: 12. DNA of the CDR3: TGTGCCAGCAACCCCGGGGGGGGTAAAGAAAATGAGCAGTTCTTC. It translates to CASNPGGGKENEQFF.

The CDR3 DNA is TGTGCCAGCAGCCCTGACAGGGGGCAGCCCCAGCATTTT. Protein: CASSPDRGQPQHF. This chain joins TRBV5-5 and TRBJ1-5, with 9 bases fitting TRBD1. The germline V gene encodes CDR1 SGHKS and CDR2 YYEKEE (reference sequence). The CDR3 has 13 amino acids. Trimming took 4 bases from V and 7 from J; bases not matched to a gene: 3.

J is TRBJ2-2 and V is TRBV5-1; TRBD1 matches at 7 bases. The CDR3 runs 15 residues. Germline values: CDR1 SGHRS, CDR2 YFSETQ. The V segment lost 7 bases and the J segment 3 bases; nucleotides outside the gene matches: 9. CDR3 region: CASGGQSPDTGELFF. CDR3 DNA sequence: TGCGCCAGCGGGGGACAGAGCCCTGACACCGGGGAGCTGTTTTTT.

The table lists this clone with a count of one. The chain couples TRBV7-2 to TRBJ2-7; 8 bases map to TRBD1. The germline CDR1 and CDR2 sequences are SGHTA and FQGNSA. J gave up 2 bases and V 1 base, and 4 bases lay outside the gene matches. The CDR3 is 15 residues long. CDR3 amino acids: CASSLGQGSTYEQYF. For the CDR3, the DNA is TGTGCCAGCAGCTTAGGACAGGGGTCTACCTACGAGCAGTACTTC.

This sequence joins TRBV7-9 and TRBJ2-3; 7 nucleotides line up with TRBD1. CDR1 is SEHNR, CDR2 FQNEAQ, per germline (reference sequence). CDR3 length equals 15 residues. The J segment lost 4 bases and the V segment lost 5 bases, leaving 9 bases of the junction unmatched. This CDR3 reads CASSLRQGVADTQYF. CDR3 coding DNA: TGTGCCAGCAGCCTCCGACAGGGTGTCGCAGATACGCAGTATTTT.

This clone was seen more than once but under ten times. V and J are TRBV7-2 and TRBJ1-3, with 8 positions matching TRBD1. Germline lookup yields CDR1 SGHTA and CDR2 FQGNSA. V lost 0 bases and J lost 0; bases outside the gene matches: 1. The CDR3 has 16 amino acids. CDR3 bases: TGTGCCAGCAGCTTAGCGGGGACAGGCTCTGGAAACACCATATATTTT. Protein: CASSLAGTGSGNTIYF.

V is TRBV11-2 and J is TRBJ1-1, with a tentative D call TRBD1 (6 bases). Trimming pared 3 bases from V and 1 base from J, leaving 9 bases between. This CDR3 region has 14 residues. The germline V gene has CDR1 SGHAT and CDR2 FQNNGV. The DNA of the CDR3 is TGTGCCAGCAGCTTTGGACAGTGGAACACTGAAGCTTTCTTT. The encoded protein is CASSFGQWNTEAFF.

This sequence joins TRBV10-3 and TRBJ1-1, with 9 bases identical to TRBD1. This CDR3 is built from 14 residues. V lost 6 bases and J lost 2; bases outside the gene matches: 4. CDR1 ENHRY and CDR2 SYGVKD come from the germline V gene. The CDR3 DNA sequence: TGTGCCATCAGGCCGGGACAGGGAAACACTGAAGCTTTCTTT. It yields the protein CAIRPGQGNTEAFF.

The V call is TRBV25-1, the J call TRBJ2-5; 7 nucleotides line up with TRBD1. The V and J ends lost 6 bases and 5 bases, in that order; junction bases with no gene match: 12. This CDR3 is built from 15 residues. Germline V gene lookup returns CDR1 MGHDK and CDR2 SYGVNS. As DNA, the CDR3 is TGTGCCAGCAGAGGGGACAGCGGTGGGTGGGAGACCCAGTACTTC. This translates into CASRGDSGGWETQYF.

The chain carries TRBV7-3 and TRBJ2-3; D gene unclear. Germline loops: CDR1 SGHTA, CDR2 FQGTGA. This CDR3 spans 14 amino acids. V was cut by 2 bases and J by 4 bases, with 10 bases left in between. As DNA, the CDR3 is TGTGCCAGCAGCTTAGGTTTAGCAGCAGATACGCAGTATTTT. Protein product: CASSLGLAADTQYF.

The rearrangement uses TRBV5-4 and TRBJ2-3, with 13 nucleotides matching TRBD2. With V trimmed by 6 bases and J by 4 bases, 17 bases remained unmatched. CDR1 is SGHNT, CDR2 YYREEE, per germline (reference sequence). CDR3 length: 19 amino acids. CDR3 sequence (DNA): TGTGCCAGCACCCTTGACCCGACTAGCGGGGGGCTTACTGCAGATACGCAGTATTTT. Amino acids: CASTLDPTSGGLTADTQYF.

The chain carries TRBV30 and TRBJ2-1; 9 bases are shared with TRBD1. This CDR3 spans 15 amino acids. Germline values: CDR1 GTSNPN, CDR2 SVGIG (reference sequence). J was trimmed by 1 base and V by 4 bases; bases with no gene match: 5. CDR3 residues: CAWTPGQGSYNEQFF. DNA for the CDR3: TGTGCCTGGACCCCGGGACAGGGTTCCTACAATGAGCAGTTCTTC.

Only a few counts were recorded for this clone. The chain couples TRBV10-2 to TRBJ1-2; the match to TRBD1 covers 9 bases. This CDR3 comprises 15 residues. Germline V gene data show CDR1 as WSHSY and CDR2 as SAAADI. With 7 bases clipped from V and 4 bases from J, the junction kept 10 bases outside the gene matches. This chain's CDR3 is CASTPPGQGSYGYTF. In DNA form, the CDR3 reads TGCGCCAGCACCCCTCCGGGACAGGGTAGCTATGGCTACACCTTC.

This clone was seen a few times. The rearrangement joins TRBV7-2 to TRBJ2-7; 8 bases match TRBD1. The V segment lost 2 bases and the J segment 2 bases; nucleotides outside the gene matches: 5. Per germline, CDR1 SGHTA and CDR2 FQGNSA. The CDR3 covers 15 residues. CDR3 sequence reads: CASSLNRGDTYEQYF. The CDR3 DNA follows: TGTGCCAGCAGCTTAAACAGGGGGGACACCTACGAGCAGTACTTC.

The chain combines TRBV13 with TRBJ2-2, with TRBD2 identical over 8 bases. Per the germline V gene, CDR1 is PRHDT and CDR2 is FYEKMQ (reference sequence). The CDR3 sequence is 13 residues long. V shed 5 bases, J shed 7 bases, and the junction held 3 bases outside the gene matches. DNA of the CDR3: TGTGCCAGCAGCGGCCGGGAGGGCGGGGAGCTGTTTTTT. Residues: CASSGREGGELFF.

The chain uses TRBV18 and TRBJ1-4; D not resolved. Trimming took off 1 base at V and 4 bases at J, with 19 bases between the two ends. Germline loops: CDR1 KGHSH, CDR2 LQKENI. The CDR3 length is 18 residues. CDR3 in DNA: TGTGCCAGCTCACCACGAACGGGGAACAGCAACCTTAATGAAAAACTGTTTTTT. Translating it yields CASSPRTGNSNLNEKLFF. Supplemented by reference TRBV18 and TRBJ1-4, the full variable domain reads NAGVMQNPRHLVRRRGQEARLRCSPMKGHSHVYWYRQLPEEGLKFMVYLQKENIIDESGMPKERFSAEFPKEGPSILRIQQVVRGDSAAYFCASSPRTGNSNLNEKLFFGSGTQLSVL.

This clone occurred a few times. The V gene is TRBV28, the J gene TRBJ1-5; D remains ambiguous. The ends were cut back, 2 bases at V and 6 bases at J, with 11 bases in the middle. The CDR3 has 14 residues. CDR1 is MDHEN and CDR2 is SYDVKM in the germline V gene. The CDR3 is CASSLTESRQPQHF. CDR3 DNA sequence: TGTGCCAGCAGTTTAACGGAGAGCCGTCAGCCCCAGCATTTT. The variable domain in full, with the rest retrieved from reference TRBV28 and TRBJ1-5, is DVKVTQSSRYLVKRTGEKVFLECVQDMDHENMFWYRQDPGLGLRLIYFSYDVKMKEKGDIPEGYSVSREKKERFSLILESASTNQTSMYLCASSLTESRQPQHFGDGTRLSIL.

The gene calls are TRBV7-8 and TRBJ1-6; 10 positions agree with TRBD1. The V gene end was trimmed by 1 base and the J gene end by 5 bases; junction bases not matched to a gene: 5. The CDR3 runs to 17 residues. CDR1 is SGHVS, CDR2 FQNEAQ, per germline. The CDR3 DNA follows: TGTGCCAGCAGCTTAGTCTACGGGACAGGGGATAATTCACCCCTCCACTTT. Its protein product is CASSLVYGTGDNSPLHF.

The rearrangement uses TRBV5-1 and TRBJ2-1, with D perhaps TRBD2 (6 bases). Per the germline V gene, CDR1 is SGHRS and CDR2 is YFSETQ. This CDR3 has 17 amino acids. The germline V and J ends were trimmed by 0 bases and 4 bases, with 17 bases remaining between them. The CDR3 loop reads CASSLDARGIGYNEQFF. Here the CDR3 DNA reads TGCGCCAGCAGCTTGGACGCTCGGGGGATCGGGTACAATGAGCAGTTCTTC.

The chain has TRBV6-5 and TRBJ1-6, with D hard to call. Per the germline V gene, CDR1 is MNHEY and CDR2 is SVGAGI. V was pared by 2 bases and J by 6 bases, with 14 bases between. The CDR3 extends over 16 amino acids. The DNA of the CDR3 is TGTGCCAGCAGTTACCCCGGTGCAGGTGGTAATTCACCCCTCCACTTT. It yields the protein CASSYPGAGGNSPLHF.

The gene calls are TRBV7-8 and TRBJ2-7; 8 bases fit TRBD1. V shed 1 base, J shed 6 bases, and the junction held 2 bases outside the gene matches. Germline lookup yields CDR1 SGHVS and CDR2 FQNEAQ. This CDR3 contains 13 residues. CDR3 loop: CASSLVDRVEQYF. For the CDR3, the DNA is TGTGCCAGCAGCTTAGTGGACAGGGTCGAGCAGTACTTC.